The 30 T cell receptor beta chains reported below all come from one sample, sequenced in a study of CD8 T cells in Susac syndrome. The RNA, roughly 0.45 to 1 ug, was put through reverse transcription using random hexamers. Each CDR3 protein gets one entry after TCRdb re-called the immunoSEQ multiplex PCR reads with MiXCR. Altogether approximately 100,000 distinct CDR3 sequences are present, roughly 94% being singletons, with the ten largest covering roughly 0.38%. Material for sequencing was CD8+ T cells from PBMCs. Every receptor here comes from a human donor with Susac syndrome.

The chain is built from TRBV3-1 and TRBJ1-5, with D possibly being TRBD1 (5 bases). The V gene lost 1 base and the J gene lost 2 bases, with 9 bases spanning the gap. Germline values: CDR1 LGHDT, CDR2 YNNKEL (reference sequence). CDR3 length: 15 amino acids. CDR3 in DNA: TGTGCCAGCAGCCAAGGTCGGGACGGCAATCAGCCCCAGCATTTT. Translated, it gives CASSQGRDGNQPQHF.

The chain is built from TRBV5-1 and TRBJ1-1, with 9 nucleotides matching TRBD1. J lost 8 bases, V lost 3 bases, and 2 bases had no gene match. The CDR3 runs to 12 residues. Per the germline V gene, CDR1 is SGHRS and CDR2 is YFSETQ. CDR3 coding DNA: TGCGCCAGCAGCTCCGGGACAGGGGAAGCTTTCTTT. Its protein is CASSSGTGEAFF.

The V call is TRBV20-1, the J call TRBJ1-5; 10 nucleotides agree with TRBD1. V was pared by 0 bases and J by 8 bases, with 4 bases of the junction left unmatched. CDR3 size: 14 residues. In germline, CDR1 is DFQATT, CDR2 SNEGSKA (reference sequence). The CDR3 region is CSARDDRGLEPQHF. The DNA of the CDR3 is TGCAGTGCTAGAGATGACAGGGGGCTCGAGCCCCAGCATTTT.

The gene calls are TRBV12-3 or TRBV12-4 and TRBJ2-1; D unresolved. The length of the CDR3 is 13 residues. V was pared by 3 bases and J by 7 bases, with 10 bases between. CDR3 amino acids: CASSLGPGNEQFF. The CDR3 DNA sequence: TGTGCCAGCAGTTTGGGCCCCGGTAATGAGCAGTTCTTC.

The rearrangement joins TRBV4-3 to TRBJ1-6, with D unclear. Looked up from germline, CDR1 is LGHNA and CDR2 is YSLEER. Trimming left V 0 bases short and J 5 bases short, with 14 bases between. CDR3 size: 17 residues. The CDR3 spells CASSQDLRRLDNSPLHF. CDR3 coding DNA: TGCGCCAGCAGCCAAGATCTTAGGAGGTTGGATAATTCACCCCTCCACTTT.

V and J are TRBV27 and TRBJ1-2, with 8 bases that match TRBD1. The CDR3 contains 14 residues. V shed 5 bases and J 8 bases; nucleotides not matched to a gene: 10. Germline values: CDR1 MNHEY, CDR2 SMNVEV (reference sequence). The CDR3 nucleotides read TGTGCCAGCAGTCCATTAGGACAGGGTTGGGGCTACACCTTC. Translating it yields CASSPLGQGWGYTF.

This chain links TRBV9 with TRBJ2-5, with 7 bases matching TRBD1. V dropped 4 bases and J dropped 3; count of bases not matched to a gene: 6. The CDR3 is 14 residues long. CDR1 and CDR2 (germline): SGDLS, YYNGEE. The CDR3 nucleotides read TGTGCCAGCAGCTCGAGACAGGGAAAAGAGACCCAGTACTTC. As protein: CASSSRQGKETQYF.

Comment on this clonotype: A read error is likely, as this CDR3 ends without the conserved phenylalanine or tryptophan. The V and J genes are TRBV5-1 and TRBJ2-2; 8 nucleotides match TRBD1. The trim removed 4 bases at V and 1 base at J, leaving 3 bases unmatched. The CDR3 sequence is 15 residues long. CDR1 and CDR2 from the germline V gene are SGHRS and YFSETQ. The CDR3 nucleotides read TGCGCCAGCAGCCTTGACAGGGGGAACACCGGGGAGCTGTTTTCT. It is translated as CASSLDRGNTGELFS.

This CDR3 reads CASSLDRGNYEQYF. CDR3 DNA sequence: TGTGCCAGCAGCTTGGACAGGGGGAACTACGAGCAGTACTTC. The rearrangement links TRBV11-2 to TRBJ2-7; 10 bases match TRBD1. Germline V gene data show CDR1 as SGHAT and CDR2 as FQNNGV. The ends lost 3 bases at V and 3 bases at J; junction bases unmatched: 2. This CDR3 region has 14 residues.

The chain joins TRBV13 to TRBJ2-1; D uncertain. Germline CDR1 is PRHDT and CDR2 is FYEKMQ (reference sequence). V was trimmed by 5 bases and J by 7 bases, leaving 9 bases between them. The CDR3 covers 12 residues. The CDR3 bases are TGTGCCAGCAGCCCAACCCATAATGAGCAGTTCTTC. Its translation: CASSPTHNEQFF.

The chain is built from TRBV20-1 and TRBJ2-2; 7 bases align to TRBD2. The germline V gene encodes CDR1 DFQATT and CDR2 SNEGSKA (reference sequence). V gave up 6 bases and J gave up 1 base; unmatched junction bases: 5. This CDR3 spans 14 amino acids. In DNA, the CDR3 is TGCAGTGCCGAAAGCGGGGAGAACACCGGGGAGCTGTTTTTT. Protein: CSAESGENTGELFF.

This clonotype has a single count. The V call is TRBV19, the J call TRBJ1-1, with a weak D call TRBD1 (5 bases). This CDR3 spans 16 amino acids. The V end was cut by 7 bases, the J end by 0 bases, with 18 bases between. From germline, CDR1 is LNHDA and CDR2 SQIVND (reference sequence). DNA of the CDR3: TGTGCCAGTAAAGAGGGGATATTTACTTTGAACACTGAAGCTTTCTTT. Its protein product is CASKEGIFTLNTEAFF.

The chain carries TRBV3-1 and TRBJ2-7, with a possible D match to TRBD1 (6 bases). The CDR3 sequence is 16 residues long. CDR1 is LGHDT, CDR2 YNNKEL, per germline (reference sequence). V lost 1 base and J 7 bases, leaving 20 bases between the germline ends. DNA of the CDR3: TGTGCCAGCAGCCAAGCAGGGGCAGACTTTTTTTGGGAGCAGTACTTC. This gives the protein CASSQAGADFFWEQYF.

The chain couples TRBV29-1 to TRBJ2-1; D is perhaps TRBD2 (7 bases). The CDR3 loop spans 13 amino acids. Trimming stripped 3 bases from V and 4 bases from J, with 10 bases between. The germline gives CDR1 SQVTM, CDR2 ANQGSEA. The CDR3 sequence is CSVDRGGYNEQFF. The CDR3 DNA reads TGCAGCGTTGACAGGGGAGGGTACAATGAGCAGTTCTTC.

The table lists this clonotype with a count of one. The V gene is TRBV9, the J gene TRBJ2-5, with D perhaps being TRBD1 or TRBD2 (6 bases each). V lost 0 bases to trimming and J lost 2 bases, with 17 bases between them. The CDR3 runs 17 residues. Germline CDR1 is SGDLS and CDR2 is YYNGEE. CDR3 DNA: TGTGCCAGCAGCGTAGGGACCCGGGGGCCTACGCAAGAGACCCAGTACTTC. Encoded protein: CASSVGTRGPTQETQYF.

This CDR3 reads CASSDSGEGTDTQYF. The CDR3 nucleotides are TGTGCCAGCAGCGATAGCGGGGAGGGTACAGATACGCAGTATTTT. The rearrangement uses TRBV9 and TRBJ2-3, with TRBD2 matching over 8 bases. V trimming: 3 bases; J trimming: 3 bases; junction bases outside the gene matches: 6. The CDR3 loop spans 15 amino acids. Germline V lookup: CDR1 SGDLS, CDR2 YYNGEE.

V and J are TRBV24-1 and TRBJ2-1; D unresolved. Germline V lookup: CDR1 KGHDR, CDR2 SFDVKD. This CDR3 spans 13 amino acids. The V gene lost 4 bases and the J gene lost 4 bases, with 7 bases spanning the gap. In DNA form, the CDR3 reads TGTGCCACCAGTGACAGGAGTTACAATGAGCAGTTCTTC. Translated, it gives CATSDRSYNEQFF.

The rearrangement joins TRBV6-2 or TRBV6-3 to TRBJ1-1, with D unclear. CDR3 length: 12 residues. Germline values: CDR1 MNHEY, CDR2 SVGEGT. V lost 6 bases and J lost 5, with 10 bases in between. CDR3 sequence (DNA): TGTGCCAGCAGCGAGACTCTAACTGAAGCTTTCTTT. This sequence encodes CASSETLTEAFF.

A single count supports this clonotype. The chain couples TRBV9 to TRBJ2-5, with D possibly being TRBD1 (5 bases). The CDR3 consists of 16 residues. The V end was cut by 4 bases, the J end by 5 bases, with 21 bases between. Germline V lookup: CDR1 SGDLS, CDR2 YYNGEE. The CDR3 DNA reads as TGTGCCAGCAGCCCCTTAGGGGCCCCGCTTGGGGAGACCCAGTACTTC. It yields the protein CASSPLGAPLGETQYF.

Here the CDR3 reads CASSLGDGELFF. The CDR3 bases are TGTGCCAGCAGCTTAGGGGACGGGGAGCTGTTTTTT. The V and J genes are TRBV5-6 and TRBJ2-2, with D perhaps TRBD1 (5 bases). V dropped 2 bases and J dropped 7 bases, with 6 bases sitting between them. The CDR3 covers 12 residues. Germline V lookup: CDR1 SGHDT, CDR2 YYEEEE. Drawing the rest from reference TRBV5-6 and TRBJ2-2, the complete variable domain is DAGVTQSPTHLIKTRGQQVTLRCSPKSGHDTVSWYQQALGQGPQFIFQYYEEEERQRGNFPDRFSGHQFPNYSSELNVNALLLGDSALYLCASSLGDGELFFGEGSRLTVL.

The genes are TRBV9 and TRBJ1-1; the D gene is possibly TRBD1 (5 bases). The length of the CDR3 is 13 residues. Per germline, CDR1 SGDLS and CDR2 YYNGEE. V lost 0 bases and J 5 bases, leaving 8 bases between the germline ends. The DNA of the CDR3 is TGTGCCAGCAGCGTAGGCGACAGTACTGAAGCTTTCTTT. Residues: CASSVGDSTEAFF.

The table lists this clonotype with a count of one. The V gene is TRBV9, the J gene TRBJ2-1, with 11 bases that match TRBD2. Germline CDR1 SGDLS, CDR2 YYNGEE. V was clipped by 4 bases and J by 5 bases; unmatched bases: 5. CDR3 length equals 15 residues. The CDR3 DNA reads as TGTGCCAGCAGCTTTAGCGGGGGGGTAAACAATGAGCAGTTCTTC. It codes for CASSFSGGVNNEQFF.

The chain couples TRBV9 to TRBJ2-6; D possibly matches TRBD1 or TRBD2 (5 bases each). Germline values: CDR1 SGDLS, CDR2 YYNGEE. Trimming removed 0 bases at V and 4 bases at J, with 17 bases between. CDR3 length: 18 amino acids. DNA of the CDR3: TGTGCCAGCAGCGTAGCCCTCCAGAGGGGAACCGGGGCCAACGTCCTGACTTTC. This sequence encodes CASSVALQRGTGANVLTF. The full variable domain, completed using reference TRBV9 and TRBJ2-6, is DSGVTQTPKHLITATGQRVTLRCSPRSGDLSVYWYQQSLDQGLQFLIQYYNGEERAKGNILERFSAQQFPDLHSELNLSSLELGDSALYFCASSVALQRGTGANVLTFGAGSRLTVL.

The chain recombines TRBV3-1 with TRBJ2-1; D might be TRBD1 (5 bases). The V gene's germline CDR1 is LGHDT and CDR2 YNNKEL (reference sequence). Deletions cut 0 bases from V and 5 bases from J, with 11 bases between. The CDR3 is 15 residues long. CDR3 in amino acids: CASSQDRDYDNEQFF. In DNA, the CDR3 is TGTGCCAGCAGCCAAGACAGGGATTACGACAATGAGCAGTTCTTC.

The chain couples TRBV20-1 to TRBJ2-7; 11 nucleotides align to TRBD1. V gave up 5 bases and J gave up 4 bases; unmatched junction bases: 7. This CDR3 has 14 amino acids. Looked up from germline, CDR1 is DFQATT and CDR2 is SNEGSKA (reference sequence). The CDR3 is CSADNRDRGYEQYF. The DNA for the CDR3 is TGCAGTGCTGATAACCGGGACAGGGGGTACGAGCAGTACTTC.

This chain joins TRBV3-1 and TRBJ2-1; 11 nucleotides align to TRBD2. The CDR3 has 18 amino acids. Germline lookup yields CDR1 LGHDT and CDR2 YNNKEL (reference sequence). J lost 6 bases, V lost 3 bases, and 13 bases had no gene match. In DNA, the CDR3 is TGTGCCAGCAGCCATGGGGGTTATAGCGGGGGGGCAGGCAATGAGCAGTTCTTC. It encodes CASSHGGYSGGAGNEQFF.

This rearrangement joins TRBV10-2 to TRBJ2-3; D possibly corresponds to TRBD2 (5 bases). Germline lookup yields CDR1 WSHSY and CDR2 SAAADI. The CDR3 contains 15 residues. Trimming took 0 bases from V and 1 from J, leaving 8 bases between them. CDR3 coding DNA: TGCGCCAGCAGTGAGTCCCCCGGGGGCACAGATACGCAGTATTTT. Translated, it gives CASSESPGGTDTQYF.

The chain combines TRBV15 with TRBJ2-7, with D unclear. The germline V gene has CDR1 LNHNV and CDR2 YYDKDF (reference sequence). The V end lost 0 bases, the J end lost 3 bases, and 12 bases lay between the germline ends. The CDR3 covers 15 residues. The CDR3 spells CATSRDRSTFYEQYF. DNA for the CDR3: TGTGCCACCAGCAGAGATCGGTCCACGTTCTACGAGCAGTACTTC. The whole variable domain, filled in from reference TRBV15 and TRBJ2-7, reads DAMVIQNPRYQVTQFGKPVTLSCSQTLNHNVMYWYQQKSSQAPKLLFHYYDKDFNNEADTPDNFQSRRPNTSFCFLDIRSPGLGDTAMYLCATSRDRSTFYEQYFGPGTRLTVT.

This chain connects TRBV15 to TRBJ2-7, with a possible D match to TRBD2 (5 bases). The CDR3 runs 15 residues. Deletions cut 3 bases from V and 1 base from J, with 13 bases between. Germline V lookup: CDR1 LNHNV, CDR2 YYDKDF (reference sequence). The CDR3 DNA reads as TGTGCCACCAGCAGCGGACGGGGTGAGTCCTACGAGCAGTACTTC. This encodes CATSSGRGESYEQYF.

This clonotype was picked up a small number of times. The chain employs TRBV2 and TRBJ2-5; tentatively, D is TRBD1 (6 bases). This CDR3 has 13 residues. V lost 10 bases to trimming and J lost 5 bases, with 17 bases between them. From germline, CDR1 is SNHLY and CDR2 FYNNEI. The CDR3 loop is CATEAGAGETQYF. In DNA, the CDR3 is TGTGCCACAGAAGCAGGGGCTGGGGAGACCCAGTACTTC.